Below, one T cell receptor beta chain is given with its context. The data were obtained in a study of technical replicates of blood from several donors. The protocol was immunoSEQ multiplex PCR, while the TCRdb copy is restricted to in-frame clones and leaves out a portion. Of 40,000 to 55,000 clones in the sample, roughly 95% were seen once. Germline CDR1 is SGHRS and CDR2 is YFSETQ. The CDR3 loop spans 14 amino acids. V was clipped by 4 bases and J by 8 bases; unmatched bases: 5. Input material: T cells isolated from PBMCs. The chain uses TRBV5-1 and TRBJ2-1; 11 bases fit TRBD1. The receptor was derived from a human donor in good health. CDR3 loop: CASSNRDRGDEQFF. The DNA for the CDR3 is TGCGCCAGCAGCAACCGGGACAGGGGGGATGAGCAGTTCTTC.